The rows below give T cell receptor beta chains drawn from one sample of a study of T cells in Graves' hyperthyroidism and ophthalmopathy. TCRdb re-derived calls from the multiplex PCR reads in MiXCR, one entry per CDR3 protein. The sample lists a few hundred thousand distinct CDR3 sequences; around 13% were seen once. The sample was blood. Receptors originate from a woman in her thirties with Graves' ophthalmopathy. CDR3s include the opening cysteine and the closing phenylalanine or tryptophan. Fields, in order: J gene, D gene, clone size, V gene, CDR3 protein, CDR3 DNA. A D gene is named only where the DNA matches it firmly. A row's size may be missing; if present it is once, few, many or a size class.

TRBJ2-5 | NA | many | TRBV7-7 | CASSTRPNGGTQYF | TGTGCTAGCAGCACACGACCCAATGGAGGGACCCAGTACTTC
TRBJ2-1 | NA | many | TRBV13 | CASSWGGPSYNEQFF | TGTGCCAGCAGCTGGGGGGGCCCGTCCTACAATGAGCAGTTCTTC
TRBJ2-7 | NA | many | TRBV5-1 | CASSLLDSKVYEQYF | TGCGCCAGCAGCTTGCTCGATTCTAAGGTGTACGAGCAGTACTTC
TRBJ2-3 | TRBD2 | few | TRBV10-3 | CAIRAGLAASSTPTQGADTQYF | TGTGCCATCAGAGCGGGACTAGCGGCCTCCTCTACTCCTACTCAAGGGGCAGATACGCAGTATTTT
TRBJ2-7 | NA | many | TRBV3-1 | CASSQEAAGSYEQYF | TGTGCCAGCAGCCAAGAAGCGGCAGGGTCCTACGAGCAGTACTTC
TRBJ2-7 | NA | NA | TRBV15 | CATSRVLGGTEQYF | TGTGCCACCAGCAGAGTATTGGGGGGCACGGAGCAGTACTTC
TRBJ1-1 | NA | NA | TRBV15 | CATSRARQVERGAFF | TGTGCCACCAGCAGAGCACGACAGGTCGAGAGAGGAGCTTTCTTT
TRBJ1-1 | TRBD1 | many | TRBV6-1 | CASNRRTGTGTSEAFF | TGTGCCAGCAATCGTCGAACCGGGACAGGGACGTCTGAAGCTTTCTTT
TRBJ2-3 | NA | many | TRBV7-2 | CASSQWSRIGDTQYF | TGTGCCAGCAGCCAGTGGTCTCGAATCGGAGATACGCAGTATTTT
TRBJ2-5 | TRBD2 | few | TRBV5-6 | CASTAGGLGETQYF | TGTGCCAGTACAGCGGGGGGGCTTGGAGAGACCCAGTACTTC
TRBJ1-1 | NA | many | TRBV6-2/TRBV6-3 | CASSYSRRSGRLNTEAFF | TGTGCCAGCAGTTACTCTCGTAGAAGCGGGAGGCTGAACACTGAAGCTTTCTTT
TRBJ2-5 | NA | many | TRBV3-1 | CASRTLGTQYF | TGTGCCAGCAGGACTTTAGGGACCCAGTACTTC
TRBJ2-1 | NA | few | TRBV24-1 | CATSDEQGDGVNEQFF | TGTGCCACCAGTGATGAGCAGGGAGATGGAGTAAATGAGCAGTTCTTC
TRBJ1-1 | NA | few | TRBV9 | CASSVEVGMNTEAFF | TGTGCCAGCAGCGTAGAGGTGGGAATGAACACTGAAGCTTTCTTT
TRBJ2-3 | TRBD1 | many | TRBV6-1 | CASERVMGQSTDTQYF | TGTGCCAGCGAAAGGGTGATGGGACAGAGCACAGATACGCAGTATTTT
TRBJ1-6 | NA | many | TRBV30 | CAWSAGDRGSPLHF | TGTGCCTGGAGCGCGGGGGATCGCGGTTCACCCCTCCACTTT
TRBJ1-6 | NA | many | TRBV27 | CASSSNPTGWGVNSPLHF | TGTGCCAGCAGTTCCAATCCCACAGGGTGGGGAGTTAATTCACCCCTCCACTTT
TRBJ1-1 | TRBD1 | many | TRBV30 | CAWIIQGAETEAFF | TGTGCCTGGATTATACAGGGGGCAGAGACTGAAGCTTTCTTT
TRBJ2-1 | NA | many | TRBV11-3 | CASSFLATSYNEQFF | TGTGCCAGCAGCTTCTTGGCTACCTCCTACAATGAGCAGTTCTTC
TRBJ1-5 | NA | NA | TRBV4-1 | CASSQGDSNQPQHF | TGCGCCAGCAGCCAAGGCGACAGCAATCAGCCCCAGCATTTT
TRBJ2-7 | TRBD2 | many | TRBV10-3 | CATYREAVYEQYF | TGTGCCACGTACCGGGAGGCGGTCTACGAGCAGTACTTC
TRBJ1-5 | NA | NA | TRBV19 | CASSTFGRGLQPQHF | TGTGCCAGTAGTACCTTCGGTCGGGGGCTCCAGCCCCAGCATTTT
TRBJ1-1 | TRBD1 | many | TRBV5-1 | CASRHPSRQGSFSDTEAFF | TGCGCCAGCAGACACCCGTCAAGACAGGGGAGTTTTTCGGACACTGAAGCTTTCTTT
TRBJ1-5 | NA | many | TRBV27 | CASSSSHISNQPQHF | TGTGCCAGCAGTTCCTCTCATATTAGCAATCAGCCCCAGCATTTT
TRBJ1-1 | NA | many | TRBV7-9 | CASSMTALNTEAFF | TGTGCCAGCAGCATGACGGCATTGAACACTGAAGCTTTCTTT
TRBJ2-2 | TRBD1 | few | TRBV12-5 | CASGLVTVLGQGAYTGELFF | TGTGCTAGTGGTTTGGTTACGGTCTTGGGACAGGGGGCCTACACCGGGGAGCTGTTTTTT
TRBJ1-1 | TRBD1 | NA | TRBV19 | CASRGGQGLRGTEAFF | TGTGCCAGTAGGGGTGGACAGGGCCTGCGGGGCACTGAAGCTTTCTTT
TRBJ2-7 | NA | NA | TRBV15 | CATSRGTGGPYEQYF | TGTGCCACCAGCAGGGGGACTGGAGGTCCCTACGAGCAGTACTTC
TRBJ1-2 | NA | many | TRBV6-2/TRBV6-3 | CASKDTASLYGPVRTF | TGTGCCAGCAAGGACACCGCCTCCCTCTATGGGCCCGTACGGACCTTC
TRBJ2-7 | TRBD2 | many | TRBV6-1 | CASSYITSDEQYF | TGTGCCAGCAGTTATATCACTAGCGACGAGCAGTACTTC
TRBJ2-5 | TRBD2 | many | TRBV3-1 | CASSQDAGGTETQYF | TGTGCCAGCAGCCAAGACGCCGGGGGGACAGAGACCCAGTACTTC
TRBJ2-2 | NA | few | TRBV12-3/TRBV12-4 | CASSLDSGELFF | TGTGCCAGCAGCCTGGACAGCGGGGAGCTGTTTTTT
TRBJ1-2 | TRBD1 | NA | TRBV4-2 | CASSRETGEGYTF | TGTGCCAGCAGCCGAGAGACAGGGGAGGGCTACACCTTC
TRBJ2-2 | TRBD1 | many | TRBV11-2 | CASSPPRAGGFGELFF | TGTGCCAGCAGCCCCCCGAGGGCAGGGGGCTTCGGGGAGCTGTTTTTT
TRBJ1-5 | NA | many | TRBV3-1 | CASSQDQGRGQPQHF | TGTGCCAGCAGCCAAGACCAGGGACGGGGTCAGCCCCAGCATTTT
TRBJ2-6 | NA | NA | TRBV19 | CASSITVSGANVLTF | TGTGCCAGTAGTATCACAGTCTCTGGGGCCAACGTCCTGACTTTC
TRBJ1-1 | NA | many | TRBV14 | CASSAWDNLNTEAFF | TGTGCCAGCAGTGCCTGGGACAACCTGAACACTGAAGCTTTCTTT
TRBJ2-7 | TRBD2 | many | TRBV7-3 | CASSRLAGGTYEQYF | TGTGCCAGCAGCCGACTAGCGGGGGGAACCTACGAGCAGTACTTC
TRBJ2-6 | NA | NA | TRBV29-1 | CSVNGPLGPSGANVLTF | TGCAGCGTGAACGGACCCCTCGGCCCATCTGGGGCCAACGTCCTGACTTTC
TRBJ2-1 | NA | many | TRBV20-1 | CSAAIEPPHEQFF | TGCAGTGCTGCAATAGAACCCCCCCATGAGCAGTTCTTC
TRBJ2-2 | NA | many | TRBV7-8 | CASSPDTYTGELFF | TGTGCCAGCAGCCCGGACACGTACACCGGGGAGCTGTTTTTT
TRBJ1-2 | NA | many | TRBV3-1 | CASSPSGPAVWGYTF | TGTGCCAGCAGCCCATCGGGACCTGCTGTTTGGGGCTACACCTTC
TRBJ1-2 | NA | many | TRBV12-5 | CASGLQGNYGYTF | TGTGCTAGTGGTCTACAGGGTAACTATGGCTACACCTTC
TRBJ2-7 | TRBD2 | many | TRBV12-3/TRBV12-4 | CASRPPGGTYEQYF | TGTGCCAGCAGGCCACCGGGGGGTACCTACGAGCAGTACTTC
TRBJ1-1 | NA | many | TRBV7-2 | CASSLAYDTEAFF | TGTGCCAGCAGCTTAGCTTACGATACTGAAGCTTTCTTT
TRBJ2-2 | NA | NA | TRBV7-9 | CASSLYESGTGELFF | TGTGCCAGCAGCCTATATGAAAGTGGCACCGGGGAGCTGTTTTTT
TRBJ2-7 | NA | many | TRBV12-5 | CASGIAGARDEQYF | TGTGCTAGTGGTATCGCCGGGGCTAGGGACGAGCAGTACTTC
TRBJ2-1 | TRBD2 | many | TRBV11-1 | CASSLQGLWSTNEQFF | TGTGCCAGCAGCTTACAGGGACTATGGTCCACAAATGAGCAGTTCTTC
TRBJ1-1 | NA | few | TRBV6-1 | CASIDRGGGADREAFF | TGTGCCAGCATCGACCGAGGGGGGGGGGCGGATCGCGAAGCTTTCTTT
TRBJ1-6 | TRBD1 | many | TRBV20-1 | CSANKSGTGRGSPLHF | TGCAGTGCTAATAAGTCCGGGACAGGGAGGGGTTCACCCCTCCACTTT
TRBJ2-7 | TRBD1 | many | TRBV3-1 | CASSQASGTGIYEQYF | TGTGCCAGCAGCCAAGCCTCCGGGACAGGGATATACGAGCAGTACTTC
TRBJ2-1 | NA | many | TRBV2 | CASSPGRGPVHEQFF | TGTGCCAGCAGCCCAGGTCGGGGTCCGGTCCATGAGCAGTTCTTC
TRBJ1-2 | NA | few | TRBV6-1 | CASSGDRSYGYTF | TGTGCCAGCAGTGGTGACAGAAGCTATGGCTACACCTTC
TRBJ2-2 | NA | many | TRBV5-1 | CASPGKTGELFF | TGCGCCAGTCCGGGGAAGACCGGGGAGCTGTTTTTT
TRBJ2-5 | TRBD2 | many | TRBV28 | CASSLLSSGGRETQYF | TGTGCCAGCAGTTTATTATCCAGCGGGGGGCGGGAGACCCAGTACTTC
TRBJ2-6 | NA | many | TRBV6-1 | CASSEVGTGANVLTF | TGTGCCAGCAGTGAAGTGGGGACTGGGGCCAACGTCCTGACTTTC
TRBJ2-1 | NA | many | TRBV30 | CAWTSGRGPYNEQFF | TGTGCCTGGACCTCGGGGCGGGGGCCCTACAATGAGCAGTTCTTC
TRBJ2-1 | NA | few | TRBV2 | CASSADGQFF | TGTGCCAGCAGTGCGGACGGGCAGTTCTTC
TRBJ1-2 | TRBD1 | few | TRBV5-1 | CASSLETGLANYGYTF | TGCGCCAGCAGCTTGGAGACAGGGCTAGCTAACTATGGCTACACCTTC
TRBJ1-1 | NA | few | TRBV10-2 | CASRDTEAFF | TGCGCCAGCAGAGATACTGAAGCTTTCTTT